One sample yielded the 17 T cell receptor beta chains listed below, sequenced in a study of T cell responses to AZD1222 COVID-19 vaccine. The method was immunoSEQ multiplex PCR; TCRdb's version includes in-frame clones alone and lacks a portion of them. The table includes 110,000 to 150,000 clones, around 90% detected once. The sequenced sample was peripheral blood, obtained 28 days after the second AZD1222 dose. The receptor source for this set is an adult who received the AZD1222 COVID-19 vaccine.

The chain employs TRBV5-6 and TRBJ2-3; weak D call: TRBD2 (5 bases). CDR1 SGHDT and CDR2 YYEEEE come from the germline V gene. With 5 bases removed from V and 1 base from J, the gap between germline ends came to 11 bases. This CDR3 has 14 residues. CDR3 amino acids: CASSVWGGTDTQYF. CDR3 nucleotides: TGTGCCAGCAGTGTTTGGGGAGGCACAGATACGCAGTATTTT.

This clone has just a few counts. The chain employs TRBV20-1 and TRBJ2-1; possible D gene TRBD1, 6 bases. This CDR3 is 11 amino acids long. CDR1 and CDR2 (germline): DFQATT, SNEGSKA (reference sequence). V was clipped by 5 bases and J by 5 bases, with 7 bases between them. In DNA form, the CDR3 reads TGCAGTGCTGCAGGGGACAATGAGCAGTTCTTC. Its protein is CSAAGDNEQFF.

The V call is TRBV30, the J call TRBJ2-5, with D maybe TRBD2 (5 bases). V was shortened by 3 bases and J by 2 bases, with 13 bases between the two germline ends. The CDR3 runs to 14 residues. Per the germline V gene, CDR1 is GTSNPN and CDR2 is SVGIG (reference sequence). The CDR3 region has the DNA TGTGCCTGGAGGAAGGCGGAGCGGCAAGAGACCCAGTACTTC. Its translation: CAWRKAERQETQYF.

This clone occurred a few times. The rearrangement links TRBV19 to TRBJ1-5; 9 bases align to TRBD1. The CDR3 covers 14 residues. V was pared by 3 bases and J by 6 bases, with 3 bases of the junction left unmatched. CDR1 is LNHDA and CDR2 is SQIVND in the germline V gene (reference sequence). The CDR3 loop reads CASSMGQGGQPQHF. CDR3 coding DNA: TGTGCCAGTAGTATGGGACAGGGAGGTCAGCCCCAGCATTTT.

The chain carries TRBV7-3 and TRBJ2-3, with D uncertain. Germline values: CDR1 SGHTA, CDR2 FQGTGA. V lost 2 bases and J 1 base, leaving 7 bases between the germline ends. CDR3 length: 14 amino acids. The CDR3 is CASSLRLRTDTQYF. The CDR3 DNA is TGTGCCAGCAGCTTACGCCTGCGCACAGATACGCAGTATTTT.

The chain couples TRBV29-1 to TRBJ2-1; D is undetermined. CDR1 is SQVTM and CDR2 is ANQGSEA in the germline V gene. Trimming removed 6 bases at V and 0 bases at J, with 12 bases between. The CDR3 length is 14 residues. CDR3 DNA sequence: TGCAGCGTGACTTACTCGAGCTCCTACAATGAGCAGTTCTTC. The encoded protein is CSVTYSSSYNEQFF.

This rearrangement joins TRBV4-1 to TRBJ1-3; D is undetermined. Trimming cost V 6 bases and J 0 bases, with 15 bases left between them. The CDR3 loop spans 16 amino acids. Germline V gene sequence: CDR1 MGHRA, CDR2 YSYEKL. The CDR3 DNA sequence: TGCGCCAGCAGGCTCGATCCGGGCCTCTCTGGAAACACCATATATTTT. Protein product: CASRLDPGLSGNTIYF.

V and J are TRBV3-1 (or the pseudogene TRBV3-2) and TRBJ1-6, with D possibly TRBD1 on 5 matching bases. This CDR3 contains 13 residues. V lost 5 bases, J lost 10 bases, and 12 bases lay in between. In germline, CDR1 is LGHDT, CDR2 YNNKEL (reference sequence). The CDR3 sequence is CASSSSGYSPLHF. CDR3 nucleotide sequence: TGTGCCAGCAGCAGCTCAGGGTACTCACCCCTCCACTTT.

The chain employs TRBV6-5 and TRBJ2-7; D tentatively reads TRBD1 or TRBD2 (5 bases each). The CDR3 runs 15 residues. The germline gives CDR1 MNHEY, CDR2 SVGAGI. Trimming took 3 bases from V and 6 from J, leaving 18 bases between them. CDR3 sequence: CASSYRVQRGVEQYF. CDR3 coding DNA: TGTGCCAGCAGTTATCGGGTTCAGAGGGGCGTCGAGCAGTACTTC.

The chain carries TRBV3-1 (or the pseudogene TRBV3-2) and TRBJ2-1; the match to TRBD2 covers 12 bases. V was clipped by 4 bases and J by 1 base; unmatched bases: 5. The V gene's germline CDR1 is LGHDT and CDR2 YNNKEL (reference sequence). The CDR3 is 17 amino acids. This chain's CDR3 is CASSPPSGRASYNEQFF. The CDR3 nucleotides are TGTGCCAGCAGCCCACCTAGCGGGAGGGCGTCCTACAATGAGCAGTTCTTC.

This chain connects TRBV2 to TRBJ1-2; 8 bases map to TRBD1. Trimming removed 3 bases from V and 4 bases from J; junction bases left unmatched: 7. Per germline, CDR1 SNHLY and CDR2 FYNNEI. CDR3 length: 15 residues. CDR3: CASSDRRTGSYGYTF. The CDR3 DNA reads as TGTGCCAGCAGTGACCGCAGGACAGGGAGCTATGGCTACACCTTC. The entire variable domain, with the rest obtained from reference TRBV2 and TRBJ1-2, is as follows: EPEVTQTPSHQVTQMGQEVILRCVPISNHLYFYWYRQILGQKVEFLVSFYNNEISEKSEIFDDQFSVERPDGSNFTLKIRSTKLEDSAMYFCASSDRRTGSYGYTFGSGTRLTVV.

This clone appeared a single time. This rearrangement joins TRBV2 to TRBJ1-2, with no clear D. CDR1 SNHLY and CDR2 FYNNEI come from the germline V gene. This CDR3 contains 12 residues. V gave up 5 bases and J gave up 1 base, with 5 bases separating them. In DNA form, the CDR3 reads TGTGCCAGCAGTATGATTAACTATGGCTACACCTTC. Protein sequence: CASSMINYGYTF.

This chain links TRBV19 with TRBJ1-5; perhaps TRBD1 as D (6 bases). Germline values: CDR1 LNHDA, CDR2 SQIVND (reference sequence). The CDR3 spans 15 residues. Trimming left V 3 bases short and J 4 bases short, with 13 bases between. The chain's CDR3 is CASSITQGWNQPQHF. DNA for the CDR3: TGTGCCAGTAGTATTACGCAGGGGTGGAATCAGCCCCAGCATTTT.

V and J are TRBV19 and TRBJ1-5; 8 bases line up with TRBD1. Germline lookup yields CDR1 LNHDA and CDR2 SQIVND (reference sequence). CDR3 length: 15 residues. J lost 5 bases, V lost 5 bases, and 8 bases had no gene match. For the CDR3, the DNA is TGTGCCAGTAGTGACGGACAGGGTGACTATCAGCCCCAGCATTTT. This codes for CASSDGQGDYQPQHF.

In regard to this clone: One end of the junction fails to match germline, which may point to a read error. The chain employs TRBV2 and TRBJ1-1; TRBD1 is a possible D gene (5 bases). This CDR3 region has 14 residues. Germline V gene sequence: CDR1 SNHLY, CDR2 FYNNEI. DNA of the CDR3: TGTGCCAGCAGTGAAGTTGTGACAGCGACTGCAGCTTTCTTT. Amino acid sequence: CASSEVVTATAAFF.

The chain links TRBV5-4 to TRBJ2-5, with a possible D match to TRBD1 (6 bases). V was trimmed by 1 base and J by 1 base, leaving 8 bases between them. CDR1 and CDR2 (germline): SGHNT, YYREEE (reference sequence). This CDR3 region has 14 residues. The CDR3 nucleotides read TGTGCCAGCAGCTTGAAGGGGGTCCAAGAGACCCAGTACTTC. Translation gives CASSLKGVQETQYF.

The chain recombines TRBV19 with TRBJ2-7; D is ambiguous. Trimming stripped 3 bases from V and 2 bases from J, with 14 bases between. Germline V lookup: CDR1 LNHDA, CDR2 SQIVND (reference sequence). This CDR3 spans 15 amino acids. The CDR3 bases are TGTGCCAGTAGTATTAACCCGGTTCCAACCTACGAGCAGTACTTC. Translation: CASSINPVPTYEQYF.